Reported below is one T cell receptor beta chain. Seattle participants joined during active infection and were tracked over time. The data derive from a study of blood T cell repertoires in COVID-19. For the study at large: Collection of acute and convalescent COVID-19 samples took place in the United States, Italy and Spain. Sample material is recorded as cDNA or gDNA derived from T cells, B-cell-depleted T cells, or PBMCs.

V shed 5 bases and J 2 bases; nucleotides not matched to a gene: 4. This CDR3 has 14 amino acids. Germline V gene data show CDR1 as WSHSY and CDR2 as SAAADI. Data came from immunoSEQ multiplex PCR; TCRdb stores just in-frame clones and leaves some out. The sample lists about 230,000 clones; over 75% were seen once. V gene TRBV10-2 combines with J gene TRBJ1-2; 8 positions agree with TRBD1. Source material: peripheral blood. The TCR comes from a man in his fifties with COVID-19, enrolled during active disease. CDR3 sequence reads: CASSPGQGNYGYTF. The CDR3 DNA reads TGCGCCAGCAGTCCTGGACAGGGAAACTATGGCTACACCTTC.